The text below deals with one T cell receptor (beta chain). Its target is unknown. This entry belongs to a study of T cell responses to AZD1222 COVID-19 vaccine. Study results and limitations: With two AZD1222 doses given, Spike-specific TCR breadth and depth both rose. Possibly, clonal diversity was underestimated; donors were largely white British and included more females.

The table came from immunoSEQ multiplex PCR; TCRdb's copy has only in-frame clones and leaves some out. The repertoire holds 130,000 or so clones, with roughly nine tenths as singletons. This CDR3 is 15 amino acids long. Germline V gene data show CDR1 as KGHSH and CDR2 as LQKENI. V was cut by 2 bases and J by 1 base, with 11 bases left in between. The origin of this receptor is an adult in good health. The chain couples TRBV18 to TRBJ1-1; D remains unclear. The input for sequencing was peripheral blood, taken on day 0 of AZD1222 vaccination. The CDR3 DNA reads TGTGCCAGCTCACCATTGCTAGGTGGGAACACTGAAGCTTTCTTT. Translated, it gives CASSPLLGGNTEAFF.